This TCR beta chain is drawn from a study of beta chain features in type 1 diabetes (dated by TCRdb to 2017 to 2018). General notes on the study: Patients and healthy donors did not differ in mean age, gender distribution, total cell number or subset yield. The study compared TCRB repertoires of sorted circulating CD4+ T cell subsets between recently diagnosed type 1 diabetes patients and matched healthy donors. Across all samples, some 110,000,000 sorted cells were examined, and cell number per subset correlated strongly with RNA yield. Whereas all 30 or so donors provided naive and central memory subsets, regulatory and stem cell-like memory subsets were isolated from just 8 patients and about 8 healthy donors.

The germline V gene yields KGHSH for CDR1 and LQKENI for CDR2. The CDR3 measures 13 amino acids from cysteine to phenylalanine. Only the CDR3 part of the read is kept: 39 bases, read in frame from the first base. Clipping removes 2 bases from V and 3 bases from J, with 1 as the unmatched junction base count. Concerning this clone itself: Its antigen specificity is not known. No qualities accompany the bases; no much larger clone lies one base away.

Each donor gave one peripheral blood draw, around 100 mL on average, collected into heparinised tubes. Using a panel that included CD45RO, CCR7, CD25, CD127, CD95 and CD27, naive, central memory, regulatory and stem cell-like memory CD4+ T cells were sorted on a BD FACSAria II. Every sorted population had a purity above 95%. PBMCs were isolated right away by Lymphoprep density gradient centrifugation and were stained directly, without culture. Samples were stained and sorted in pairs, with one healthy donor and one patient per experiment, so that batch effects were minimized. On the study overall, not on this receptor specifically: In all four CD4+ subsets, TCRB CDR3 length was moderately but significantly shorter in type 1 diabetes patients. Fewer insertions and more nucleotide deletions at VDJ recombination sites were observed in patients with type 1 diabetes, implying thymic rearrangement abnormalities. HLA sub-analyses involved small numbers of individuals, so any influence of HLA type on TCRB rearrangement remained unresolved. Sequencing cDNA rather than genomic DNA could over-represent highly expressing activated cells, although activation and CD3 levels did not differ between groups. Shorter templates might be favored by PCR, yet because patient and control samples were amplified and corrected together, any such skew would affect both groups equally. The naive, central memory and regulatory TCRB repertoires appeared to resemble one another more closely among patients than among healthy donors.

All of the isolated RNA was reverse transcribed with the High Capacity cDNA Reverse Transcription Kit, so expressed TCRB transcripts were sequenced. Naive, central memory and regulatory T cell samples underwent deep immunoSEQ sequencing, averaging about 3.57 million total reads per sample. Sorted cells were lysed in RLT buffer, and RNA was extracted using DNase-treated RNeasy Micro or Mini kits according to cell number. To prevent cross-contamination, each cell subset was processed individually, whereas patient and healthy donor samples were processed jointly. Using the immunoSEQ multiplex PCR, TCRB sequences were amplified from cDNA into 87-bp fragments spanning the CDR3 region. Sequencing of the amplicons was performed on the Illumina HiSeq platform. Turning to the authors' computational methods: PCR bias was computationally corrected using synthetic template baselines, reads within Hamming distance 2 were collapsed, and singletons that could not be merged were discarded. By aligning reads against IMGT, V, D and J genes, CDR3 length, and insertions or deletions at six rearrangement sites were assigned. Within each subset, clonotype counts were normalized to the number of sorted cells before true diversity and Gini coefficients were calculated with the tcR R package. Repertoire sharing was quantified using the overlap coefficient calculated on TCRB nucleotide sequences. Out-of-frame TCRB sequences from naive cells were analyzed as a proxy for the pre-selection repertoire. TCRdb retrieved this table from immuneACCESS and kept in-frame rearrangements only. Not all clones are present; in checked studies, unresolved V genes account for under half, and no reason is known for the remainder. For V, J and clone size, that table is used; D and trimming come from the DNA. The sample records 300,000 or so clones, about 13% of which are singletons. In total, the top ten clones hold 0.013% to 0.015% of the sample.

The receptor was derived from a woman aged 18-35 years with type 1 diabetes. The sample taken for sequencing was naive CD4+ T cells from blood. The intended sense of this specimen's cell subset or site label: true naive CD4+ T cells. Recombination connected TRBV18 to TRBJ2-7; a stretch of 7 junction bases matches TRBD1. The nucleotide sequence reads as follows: TGTGCCAGCTCACCAGGGACAGACTACGAGCAGTACTTC. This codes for CASSPGTDYEQYF.